A few counts support the clone carrying this TCR beta chain. Its specificity is not known. Each CDR3 protein gets one entry after TCRdb re-called the reads with MiXCR. The repertoire holds some 350,000 distinct CDR3 sequences, about a sixth seen once, with around 9.3% in the top ten. The data belong to a study of T cell repertoires in cytomegalovirus infection. Study-wide results and caveats: CMV carriers with the relevant HLA were identified by cumulative public TCR beta family frequency. The ex vivo response was dominated by HLA-C-restricted CMV-specific TCR beta clonotypes.

From germline, CDR1 is ENHRY and CDR2 SYGVKD. The CDR3 has 14 residues. The V segment lost 5 bases and the J segment 7 bases; nucleotides outside the gene matches: 6. This receptor was identified in a human donor in good health (CMV status not recorded). Some clones in this sample may be carry-over from other donors' samples. This sequence joins TRBV10-3 and TRBJ1-4, with 8 bases identical to TRBD1. The sample consisted of PBMCs. The CDR3 bases are TGTGCCATCAGTACAGGGGGAGGAGGTGAAAAACTGTTTTTT. Its translation: CAISTGGGGEKLFF.